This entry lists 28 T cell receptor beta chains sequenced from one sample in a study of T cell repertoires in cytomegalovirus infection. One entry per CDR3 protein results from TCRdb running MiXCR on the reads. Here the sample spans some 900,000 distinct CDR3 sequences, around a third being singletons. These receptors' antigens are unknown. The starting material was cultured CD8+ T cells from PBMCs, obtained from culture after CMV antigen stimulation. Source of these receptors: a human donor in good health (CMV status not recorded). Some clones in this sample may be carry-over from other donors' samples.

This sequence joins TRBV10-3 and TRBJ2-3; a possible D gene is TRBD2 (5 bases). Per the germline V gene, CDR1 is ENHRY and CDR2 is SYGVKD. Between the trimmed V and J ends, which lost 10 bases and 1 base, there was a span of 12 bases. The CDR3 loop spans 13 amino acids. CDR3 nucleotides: TGTGCCACCTACGCGCGGGGCACAGATACGCAGTATTTT. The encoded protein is CATYARGTDTQYF.

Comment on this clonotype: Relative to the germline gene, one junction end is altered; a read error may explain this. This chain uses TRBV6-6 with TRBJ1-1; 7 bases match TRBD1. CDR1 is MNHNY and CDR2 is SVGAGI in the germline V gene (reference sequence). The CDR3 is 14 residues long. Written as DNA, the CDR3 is TGTGCCAACAGTTACGCAGGGGGGTACACTGAAGCTTTCTTT. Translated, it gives CANSYAGGYTEAFF.

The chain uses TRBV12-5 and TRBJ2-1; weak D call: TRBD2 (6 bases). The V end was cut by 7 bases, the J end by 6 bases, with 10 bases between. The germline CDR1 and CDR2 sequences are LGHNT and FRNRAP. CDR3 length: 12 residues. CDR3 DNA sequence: TGTGCTAGTGATCTTAGCGGCAATGAGCAGTTCTTC. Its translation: CASDLSGNEQFF.

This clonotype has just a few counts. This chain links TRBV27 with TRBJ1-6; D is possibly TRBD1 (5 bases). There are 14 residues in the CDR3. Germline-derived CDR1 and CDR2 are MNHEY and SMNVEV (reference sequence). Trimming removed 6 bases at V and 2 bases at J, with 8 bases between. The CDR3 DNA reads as TGTGCCAGCAGGCAGGGTCCCTATAATTCACCCCTCCACTTT. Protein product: CASRQGPYNSPLHF.

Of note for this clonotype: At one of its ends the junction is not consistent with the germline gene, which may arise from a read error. Here the CDR3 reads CASSSPGPSTGTGANDLTF. For the CDR3, the DNA is TGTGCCAGCAGCTCACCCGGACCCTCCACAGGAACTGGGGCCAACGACCTGACTTTC. The J gene is TRBJ2-6, the V gene TRBV7-6, with TRBD1 as a possible D gene (5 bases). Germline CDR1 is SGHVS and CDR2 is FNYEAQ. CDR3 size: 19 residues.

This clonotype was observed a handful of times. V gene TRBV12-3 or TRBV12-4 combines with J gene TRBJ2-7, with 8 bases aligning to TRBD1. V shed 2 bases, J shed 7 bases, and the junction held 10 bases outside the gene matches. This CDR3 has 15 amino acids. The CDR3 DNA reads TGTGCCAGCAGTTTATTGACAGGGGTCACAGGAGAGCAGTACTTC. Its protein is CASSLLTGVTGEQYF.

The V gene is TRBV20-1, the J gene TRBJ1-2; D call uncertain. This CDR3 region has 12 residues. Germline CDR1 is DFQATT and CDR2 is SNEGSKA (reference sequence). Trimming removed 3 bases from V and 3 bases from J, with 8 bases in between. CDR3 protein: CSASKGYYGYTF. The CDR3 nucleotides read TGCAGTGCTAGTAAAGGGTACTATGGCTACACCTTC.

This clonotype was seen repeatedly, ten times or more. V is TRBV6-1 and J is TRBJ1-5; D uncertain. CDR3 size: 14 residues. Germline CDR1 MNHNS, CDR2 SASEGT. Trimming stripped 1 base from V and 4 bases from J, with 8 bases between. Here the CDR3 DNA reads TGTGCCAGCAGTGAAGAGGGCAGAAATCAGCCCCAGCATTTT. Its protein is CASSEEGRNQPQHF.

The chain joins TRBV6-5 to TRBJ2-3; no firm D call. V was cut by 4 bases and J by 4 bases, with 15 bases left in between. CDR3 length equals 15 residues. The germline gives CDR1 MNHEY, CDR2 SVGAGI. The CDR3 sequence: CASSSTVGNADTQYF. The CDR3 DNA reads TGTGCCAGCAGTTCCACAGTGGGGAACGCAGATACGCAGTATTTT.

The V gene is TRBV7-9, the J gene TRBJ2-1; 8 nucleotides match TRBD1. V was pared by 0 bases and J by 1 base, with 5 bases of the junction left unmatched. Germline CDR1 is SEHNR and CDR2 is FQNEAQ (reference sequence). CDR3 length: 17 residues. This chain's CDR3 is CASSLALRTGSYNEQFF. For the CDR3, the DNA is TGTGCCAGCAGCTTAGCGCTTAGGACAGGGTCCTACAATGAGCAGTTCTTC. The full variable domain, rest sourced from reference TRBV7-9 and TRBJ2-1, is DTGVSQNPRHKITKRGQNVTFRCDPISEHNRLYWYRQTLGQGPEFLTYFQNEAQLEKSRLLSDRFSAERPKGSFSTLEIQRTEQGDSAMYLCASSLALRTGSYNEQFFGPGTRLTVL.

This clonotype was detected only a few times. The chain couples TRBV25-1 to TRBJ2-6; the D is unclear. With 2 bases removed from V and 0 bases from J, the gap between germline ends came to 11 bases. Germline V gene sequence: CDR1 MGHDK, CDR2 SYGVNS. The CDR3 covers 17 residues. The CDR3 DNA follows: TGTGCCAGCAGTGAACGGAATATTTTCTCTGGGGCCAACGTCCTGACTTTC. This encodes CASSERNIFSGANVLTF.

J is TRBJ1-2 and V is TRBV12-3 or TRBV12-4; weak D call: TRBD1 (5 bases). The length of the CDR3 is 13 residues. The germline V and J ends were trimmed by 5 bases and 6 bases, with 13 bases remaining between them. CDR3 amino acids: CASSPQEWDGYTF. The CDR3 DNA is TGTGCCAGCAGTCCACAGGAATGGGATGGCTACACCTTC.

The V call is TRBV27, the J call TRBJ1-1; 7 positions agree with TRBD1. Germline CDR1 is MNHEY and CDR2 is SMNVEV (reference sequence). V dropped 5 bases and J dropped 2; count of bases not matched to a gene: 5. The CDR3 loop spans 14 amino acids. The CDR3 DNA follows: TGTGCCAGCAGTGTCCCAGGGGGAAACACTGAAGCTTTCTTT. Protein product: CASSVPGGNTEAFF.

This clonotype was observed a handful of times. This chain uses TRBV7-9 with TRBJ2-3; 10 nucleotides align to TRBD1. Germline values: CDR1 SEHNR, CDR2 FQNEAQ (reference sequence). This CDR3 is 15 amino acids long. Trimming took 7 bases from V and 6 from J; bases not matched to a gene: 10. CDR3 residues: CASTQSTGGMDTQYF. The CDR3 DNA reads TGTGCCAGCACCCAATCGACAGGGGGCATGGATACGCAGTATTTT.

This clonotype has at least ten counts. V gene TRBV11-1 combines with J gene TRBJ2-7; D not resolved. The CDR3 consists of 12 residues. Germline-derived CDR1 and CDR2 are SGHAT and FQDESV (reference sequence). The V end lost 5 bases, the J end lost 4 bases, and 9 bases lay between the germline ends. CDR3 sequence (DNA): TGTGCCAGCAGCGACAATTTATACGAGCAGTACGTC. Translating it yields CASSDNLYEQYV.

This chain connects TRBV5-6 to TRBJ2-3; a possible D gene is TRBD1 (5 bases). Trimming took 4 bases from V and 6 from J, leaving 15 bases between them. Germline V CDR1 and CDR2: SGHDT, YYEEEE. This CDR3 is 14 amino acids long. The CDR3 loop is CASSPRQFGDTQYF. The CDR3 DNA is TGTGCCAGCAGCCCCCGACAGTTCGGGGATACGCAGTATTTT. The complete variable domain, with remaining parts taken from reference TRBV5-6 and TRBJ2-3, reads DAGVTQSPTHLIKTRGQQVTLRCSPKSGHDTVSWYQQALGQGPQFIFQYYEEEERQRGNFPDRFSGHQFPNYSSELNVNALLLGDSALYLCASSPRQFGDTQYFGPGTRLTVL.

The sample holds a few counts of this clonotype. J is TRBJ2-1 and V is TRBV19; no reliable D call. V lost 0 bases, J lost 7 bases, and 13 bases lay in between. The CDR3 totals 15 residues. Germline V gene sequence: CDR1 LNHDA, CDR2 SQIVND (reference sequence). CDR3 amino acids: CASSIDTMRTNEQFF. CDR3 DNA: TGTGCCAGTAGTATAGATACCATGAGGACGAATGAGCAGTTCTTC.

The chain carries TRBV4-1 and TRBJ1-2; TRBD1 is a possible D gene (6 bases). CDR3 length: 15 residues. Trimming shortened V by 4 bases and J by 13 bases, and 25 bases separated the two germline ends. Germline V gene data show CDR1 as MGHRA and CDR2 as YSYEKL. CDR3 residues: CASSPTEAGALLPTF. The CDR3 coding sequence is TGCGCCAGCAGCCCCACGGAGGCAGGGGCCCTTCTCCCCACCTTC.

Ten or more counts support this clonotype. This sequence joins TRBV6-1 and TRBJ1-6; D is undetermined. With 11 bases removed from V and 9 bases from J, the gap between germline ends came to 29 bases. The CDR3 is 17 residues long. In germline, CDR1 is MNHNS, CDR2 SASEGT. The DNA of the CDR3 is TGTGCCTCTTTTGGCTGGGGTACGGATCCTCAGGTTTCACCCCTCCACTTT. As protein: CASFGWGTDPQVSPLHF.

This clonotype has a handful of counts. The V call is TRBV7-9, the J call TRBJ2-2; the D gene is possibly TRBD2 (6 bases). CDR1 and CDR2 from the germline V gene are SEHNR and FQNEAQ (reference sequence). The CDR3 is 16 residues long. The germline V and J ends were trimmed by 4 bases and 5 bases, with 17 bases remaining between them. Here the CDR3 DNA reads TGTGCCAGCAGCTCCGGCGGGACCGGGGAAACCGGGGAGCTGTTTTTT. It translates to CASSSGGTGETGELFF.

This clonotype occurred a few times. The CDR3: CATSSPLGPREGTDTQYF. The DNA of the CDR3 is TGTGCCACCAGCAGCCCCCTTGGGCCCCGAGAAGGCACAGATACGCAGTATTTT. The rearrangement joins TRBV15 to TRBJ2-3; no definite D call. V lost 3 bases, J lost 1 base, and 20 bases lay in between. The length of the CDR3 is 18 residues. Germline V gives CDR1 LNHNV, CDR2 YYDKDF (reference sequence).

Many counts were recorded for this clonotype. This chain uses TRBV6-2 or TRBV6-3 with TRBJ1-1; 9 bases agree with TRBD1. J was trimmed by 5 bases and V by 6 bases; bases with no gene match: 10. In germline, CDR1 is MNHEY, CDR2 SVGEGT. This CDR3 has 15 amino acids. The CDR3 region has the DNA TGTGCCAGCAGACGTCCCGGGACAGGGATAACTGAAGCTTTCTTT. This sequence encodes CASRRPGTGITEAFF.

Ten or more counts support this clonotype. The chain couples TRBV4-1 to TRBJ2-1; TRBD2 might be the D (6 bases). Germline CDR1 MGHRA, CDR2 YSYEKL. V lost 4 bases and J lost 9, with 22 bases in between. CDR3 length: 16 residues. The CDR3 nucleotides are TGCGCCAGCAGCCTCCGGACTAACCTAGAGAGGGGTGAGCAGTTCTTC. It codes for CASSLRTNLERGEQFF.

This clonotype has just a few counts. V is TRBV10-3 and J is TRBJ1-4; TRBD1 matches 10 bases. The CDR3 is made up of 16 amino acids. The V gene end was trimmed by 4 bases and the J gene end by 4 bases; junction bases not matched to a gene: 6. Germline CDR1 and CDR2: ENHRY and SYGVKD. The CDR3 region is CAISATGGGINEKLFF. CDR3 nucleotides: TGTGCCATCAGTGCGACAGGGGGCGGGATTAATGAAAAACTGTTTTTT.

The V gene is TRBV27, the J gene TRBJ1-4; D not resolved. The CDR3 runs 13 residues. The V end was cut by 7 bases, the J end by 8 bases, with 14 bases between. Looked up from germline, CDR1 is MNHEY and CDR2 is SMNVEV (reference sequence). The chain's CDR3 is CASTPGVQEKLFF. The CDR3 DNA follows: TGTGCCAGCACTCCTGGGGTTCAGGAAAAACTGTTTTTT. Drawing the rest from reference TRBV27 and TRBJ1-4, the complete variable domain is EAQVTQNPRYLITVTGKKLTVTCSQNMNHEYMSWYRQDPGLGLRQIYYSMNVEVTDKGDVPEGYKVSRKEKRNFPLILESPSPNQTSLYFCASTPGVQEKLFFGSGTQLSVL.

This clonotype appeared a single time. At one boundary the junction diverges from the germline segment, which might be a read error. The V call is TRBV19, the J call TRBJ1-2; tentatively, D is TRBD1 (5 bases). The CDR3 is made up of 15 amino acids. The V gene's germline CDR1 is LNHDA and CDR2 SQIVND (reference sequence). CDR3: CASSTGRTPTYVYTF. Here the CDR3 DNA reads TGTGCCAGTAGTACGGGAAGGACACCAACCTATGTCTACACCTTC.

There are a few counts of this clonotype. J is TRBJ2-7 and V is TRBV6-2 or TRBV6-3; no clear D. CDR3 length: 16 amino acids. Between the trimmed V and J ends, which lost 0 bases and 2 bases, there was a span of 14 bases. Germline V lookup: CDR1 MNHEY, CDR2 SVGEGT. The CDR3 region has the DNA TGTGCCAGCAGTTACTCGATTGGTGAGACCCCCTACGAGCAGTACGTC. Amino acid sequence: CASSYSIGETPYEQYV.

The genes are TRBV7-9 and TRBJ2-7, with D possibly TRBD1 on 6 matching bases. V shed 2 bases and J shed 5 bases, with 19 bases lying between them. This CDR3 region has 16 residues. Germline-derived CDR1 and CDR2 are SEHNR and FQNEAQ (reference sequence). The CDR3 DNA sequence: TGTGCCAGCAGCTTAATTCTGGGACAACCGGATGACGAGCAGTACTTC. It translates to CASSLILGQPDDEQYF.